A selection of T cell receptor beta chains follows, all from one sample in a study of regulatory T cells in long-lasting Graves disease. In TCRdb, the multiplex PCR reads were re-called with MiXCR into one record per CDR3 protein. The sample contains about 220,000 distinct CDR3 sequences, 15% to 20% of which appear only once. These sequences were also reported in another study, on T cells in Graves' hyperthyroidism and ophthalmopathy.

The sample consisted of peripheral blood mononuclear cells (PBMCs), taken at new diagnosis, from a patient treated with antithyroid drugs. The origin of the receptors is a woman younger than 45 with Graves disease. CDR3s include the opening cysteine and the closing phenylalanine or tryptophan. The D gene is left open where the match is weak. Clone size is stated in some rows and not others, as once, few, many or a class when expanded.

abundance,v_gene,d_gene,j_gene,CDR3aa,CDR3nt
NA,TRBV20-1,NA,TRBJ2-3,CSAPAPDTQYF,TGCAGTGCTCCAGCCCCAGATACGCAGTATTTT
NA,TRBV5-4,NA,TRBJ2-3,CASSPNPTDTQYF,TGTGCCAGCAGCCCTAACCCCACAGATACGCAGTATTTT
many,TRBV5-5,NA,TRBJ2-7,CASSSRTEGLYEQYF,TGTGCCAGCAGCTCCCGGACGGAAGGACTCTACGAGCAGTACTTC
once,TRBV20-1,NA,TRBJ2-5,CSVPPGVETQYF,TGCAGTGTCCCCCCCGGGGTCGAGACCCAGTACTTC
NA,TRBV5-1,NA,TRBJ2-5,CASSLQGNQETQYF,TGCGCCAGCAGCTTACAGGGTAACCAAGAGACCCAGTACTTC
many,TRBV6-5,NA,TRBJ1-1,CASSYGPGRANTEAFF,TGTGCCAGCAGTTACGGCCCGGGGAGGGCCAACACTGAAGCTTTCTTT
many,TRBV20-1,NA,TRBJ1-5,CSARVPQDNNQPQHF,TGCAGTGCTAGAGTCCCCCAGGACAACAATCAGCCCCAGCATTTT
many,TRBV7-9,NA,TRBJ2-7,CASSFRSNSYEQYF,TGTGCCAGCAGCTTCCGTTCTAACTCCTACGAGCAGTACTTC
many,TRBV5-1,NA,TRBJ1-1,CASSLRRGRGGTEAFF,TGCGCCAGCAGCTTAAGAAGGGGTCGGGGGGGGACTGAAGCTTTCTTT
many,TRBV30,NA,TRBJ1-1,CAWSVLMFEEAFF,TGTGCCTGGAGTGTACTTATGTTTGAGGAAGCTTTCTTT
few,TRBV6-2/TRBV6-3,TRBD1,TRBJ1-2,CASSYPYRDREGYGYTF,TGTGCCAGCAGTTACCCCTACCGGGACAGGGAGGGCTATGGCTACACCTTC
many,TRBV9,TRBD2,TRBJ2-7,CASSGSGSSSYEQYF,TGTGCCAGCAGCGGTAGCGGGAGCTCCTCCTACGAGCAGTACTTC
many,TRBV20-1,NA,TRBJ2-2,CSASGQINTGELFF,TGCAGTGCTAGCGGACAGATTAACACCGGGGAGCTGTTTTTT
many,TRBV19,NA,TRBJ1-5,CASRDSLGVQPQHF,TGTGCCAGTAGGGATTCTTTGGGGGTTCAGCCCCAGCATTTT
many,TRBV4-1,TRBD1,TRBJ1-1,CASSQAGTGFTEAFF,TGCGCCAGCAGCCAAGCCGGGACAGGGTTTACTGAAGCTTTCTTT
many,TRBV9,NA,TRBJ2-2,CASSAIRGRHTGELFF,TGTGCCAGCAGCGCAATTCGGGGGAGGCACACCGGGGAGCTGTTTTTT
many,TRBV3-1,NA,TRBJ1-2,CASSQYSRQEGTGYTF,TGTGCCAGCAGCCAGTATAGCCGACAGGAAGGGACCGGCTACACCTTC
many,TRBV20-1,TRBD1,TRBJ1-2,CSARQGLEYGYTF,TGCAGTGCTCGACAGGGGTTGGAATATGGCTACACCTTC
many,TRBV19,TRBD1,TRBJ2-3,CASSDTPPGTGSTDTQYF,TGTGCCAGTAGCGATACCCCCCCCGGGACAGGTAGCACAGATACGCAGTATTTT
many,TRBV2,TRBD2,TRBJ2-2,CASWTSGNTGELFF,TGTGCCAGCTGGACTAGCGGGAACACCGGGGAGCTGTTTTTT